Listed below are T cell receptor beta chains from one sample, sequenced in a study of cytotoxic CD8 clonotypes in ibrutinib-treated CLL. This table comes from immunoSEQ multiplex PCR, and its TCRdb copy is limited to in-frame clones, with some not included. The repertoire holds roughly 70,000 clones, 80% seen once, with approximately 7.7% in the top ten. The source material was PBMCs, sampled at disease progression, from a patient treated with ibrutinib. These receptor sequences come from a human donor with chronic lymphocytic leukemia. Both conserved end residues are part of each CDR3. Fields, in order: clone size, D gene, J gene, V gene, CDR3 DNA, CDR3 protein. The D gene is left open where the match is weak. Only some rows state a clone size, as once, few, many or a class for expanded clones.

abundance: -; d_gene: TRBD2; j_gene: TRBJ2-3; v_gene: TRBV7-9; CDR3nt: TGTGCCAGCAGCTCCGGGACTAGCGGGGGTACAGATACGCAGTATTTT; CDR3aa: CASSSGTSGGTDTQYF
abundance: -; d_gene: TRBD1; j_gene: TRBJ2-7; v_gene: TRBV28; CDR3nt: TGTGCCAGCACCATGACAGGGGCCCACGAGCAGTACTTC; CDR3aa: CASTMTGAHEQYF
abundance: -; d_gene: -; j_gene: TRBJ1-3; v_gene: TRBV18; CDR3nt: TGTGCCAGCTCTAAGGGCACGACAGGAAACACCATATATTTT; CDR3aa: CASSKGTTGNTIYF
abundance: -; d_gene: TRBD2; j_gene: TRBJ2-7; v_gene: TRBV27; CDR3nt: TGTGCCAGCAGGACCGGGCGGGGGTGGCCCTACGAGCAGTACTTC; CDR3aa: CASRTGRGWPYEQYF
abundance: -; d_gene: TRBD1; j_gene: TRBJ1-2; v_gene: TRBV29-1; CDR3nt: TGCAGCGTTGGAGACAGGGGCGGCTACACCTTC; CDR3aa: CSVGDRGGYTF
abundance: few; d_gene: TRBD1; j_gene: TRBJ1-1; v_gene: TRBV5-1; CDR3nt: TGCGCCAGCAGCCCGTGGACAGGGATTAGGACTGAAGCTTTCTTT; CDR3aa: CASSPWTGIRTEAFF
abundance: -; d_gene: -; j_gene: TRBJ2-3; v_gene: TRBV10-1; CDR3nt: TGCGCCAGCTCAGTTTCAACCACAGATACGCAGTATTTT; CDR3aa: CASSVSTTDTQYF
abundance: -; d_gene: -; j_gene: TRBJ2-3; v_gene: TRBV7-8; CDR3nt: TGTGCCAGCAGGGCTTGGGGAACAGATACGCAGTATTTT; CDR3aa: CASRAWGTDTQYF
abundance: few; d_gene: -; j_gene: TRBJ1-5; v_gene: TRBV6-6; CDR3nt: TGTGCCAGCAGTTGGGGAGGGACCGAGCTTCCACAGCCCCAGCATTTT; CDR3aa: CASSWGGTELPQPQHF
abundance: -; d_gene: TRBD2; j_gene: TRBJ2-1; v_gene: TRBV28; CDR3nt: TGTGCCAGCAGTTTATCCCTAGCGGGGGTATTTTACAATGAGCAGTTCTTC; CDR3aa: CASSLSLAGVFYNEQFF
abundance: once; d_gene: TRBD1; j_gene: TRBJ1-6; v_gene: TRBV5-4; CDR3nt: TGTGCCAGCAGCTACACCCGGACAGGCTTAATAAGGGGATTGTATCCACCCCTCCACTTT; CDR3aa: CASSYTRTGLIRGLYPPLHF
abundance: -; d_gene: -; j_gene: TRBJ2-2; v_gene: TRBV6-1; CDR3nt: TGTGCCAGCAGTGAATCCCGGGACGGCACCGGGGAGCTGTTTTTT; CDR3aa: CASSESRDGTGELFF
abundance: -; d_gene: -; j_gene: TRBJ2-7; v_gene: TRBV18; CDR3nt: TGTGCCAGCTCACCTGGGGGGAACTTCTACGAGCAGTACTTC; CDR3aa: CASSPGGNFYEQYF
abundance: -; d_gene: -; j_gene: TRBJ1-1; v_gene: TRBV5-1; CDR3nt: TGCGCCAGCAGCAATACAGGGATCCCTGAAGCTTTCTTT; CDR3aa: CASSNTGIPEAFF
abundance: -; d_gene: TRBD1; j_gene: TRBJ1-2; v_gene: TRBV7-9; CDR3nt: TGTGCCAGCAGCTCCCTTGGACAGGTTTGGAACTATGGCTACACCTTC; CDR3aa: CASSSLGQVWNYGYTF
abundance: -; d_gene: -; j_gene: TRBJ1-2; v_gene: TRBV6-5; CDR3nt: TGTGCCAGCAGTCTAGTTGGGGGAAAGAACTATGGCTACACCTTC; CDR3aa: CASSLVGGKNYGYTF
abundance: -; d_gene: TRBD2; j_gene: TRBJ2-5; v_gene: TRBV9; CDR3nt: TGTGCCAGCAGCGTAGCTACTGGGACTAGCGGGAGAGAACAAGAGACCCAGTACTTC; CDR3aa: CASSVATGTSGREQETQYF
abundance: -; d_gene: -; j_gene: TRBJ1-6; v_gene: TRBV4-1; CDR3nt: TGCGCCAGCAGCCAAGGAAGTCCAGGCTATAATTCACCCCTCCACTTT; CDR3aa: CASSQGSPGYNSPLHF
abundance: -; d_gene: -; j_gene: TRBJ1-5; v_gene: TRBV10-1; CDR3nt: TGCGCCAGCAGTACCGCCCCCAGGGGTCTGCTTAGCAATCAGCCCCAGCATTTT; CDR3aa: CASSTAPRGLLSNQPQHF
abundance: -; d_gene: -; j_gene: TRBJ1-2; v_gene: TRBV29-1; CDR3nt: TGCAGCGTTGTGGCAGAATACCTCTATGGCTACACCTTC; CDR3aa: CSVVAEYLYGYTF
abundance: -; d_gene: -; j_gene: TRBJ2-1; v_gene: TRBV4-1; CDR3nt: TGCGCCAGCAGCCAAAGGGACACAGAAACGAGATTCTACAATGAGCAGTTCTTC; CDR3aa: CASSQRDTETRFYNEQFF
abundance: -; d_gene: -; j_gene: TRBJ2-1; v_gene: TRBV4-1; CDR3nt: TGCGCCAGCAGCCAAGTCTCCCAGAACAATGAGCAGTTCTTC; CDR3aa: CASSQVSQNNEQFF
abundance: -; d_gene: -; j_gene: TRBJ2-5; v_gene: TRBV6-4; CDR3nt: TGTGCCAGCAGTGTGGCCCATTTGGAGACCCAGTACTTC; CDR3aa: CASSVAHLETQYF
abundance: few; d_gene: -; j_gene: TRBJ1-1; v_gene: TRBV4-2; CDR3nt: TGTGCCAGCAGCCTTGACAGTGAAGCTTTCTTT; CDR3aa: CASSLDSEAFF
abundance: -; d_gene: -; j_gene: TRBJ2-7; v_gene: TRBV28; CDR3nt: TGTGCCAGCAGTTTAGGGGGCGGGCGGACCTACGAGCAGTACTTC; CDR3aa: CASSLGGGRTYEQYF
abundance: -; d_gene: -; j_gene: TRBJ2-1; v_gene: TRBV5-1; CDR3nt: TGCGCCAGCAGCTTGGCCCGGGACACAACCTACAATGAGCAGTTCTTC; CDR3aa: CASSLARDTTYNEQFF